Described below is a single TCR beta chain sequence and its context. Its cognate antigen is unknown. These data belong to a study of radiotherapy plus CTLA-4 blockade in lung cancer. Study information: With roughly 30% of patients having disease control, objective responses were seen in 15% to 20%. Study-level points and caveats: Strongest reported response predictors: early blood clone changes and post-radiation interferon-beta. Blood TCR clones of tumor origin expanded after radiotherapy plus ipilimumab.

CDR1 is SGHRS and CDR2 is YFSETQ in the germline V gene. Trimming took 4 bases from V and 5 from J; bases not matched to a gene: 11. This CDR3 spans 17 amino acids. Data came from immunoSEQ multiplex PCR; TCRdb stores just in-frame clones and leaves some out. The sample shows approximately 99,000 clones, 80% to 90% of them seen only once. The gene calls are TRBV5-1 and TRBJ2-1; TRBD2 agrees at 11 bases. The sequenced sample was peripheral blood, obtained from a patient treated with radiotherapy plus ipilimumab. The TCR originated in a human donor with non-small cell lung cancer that progressed on radiotherapy plus ipilimumab. The CDR3 loop is CASSLRLAGFQNNEQFF. The DNA of the CDR3 is TGCGCCAGCAGCCTGAGACTAGCGGGATTCCAGAACAATGAGCAGTTCTTC.